This T cell receptor (beta chain) was profiled in a study of T cells in localized non-small cell lung cancer. The assay was immunoSEQ multiplex PCR, and TCRdb's table has in-frame clones only and misses some. The data contain 130,000 or so clones, roughly 90% of them singletons. V was pared by 4 bases and J by 2 bases, with 15 bases between. CDR1 SGHRS and CDR2 YFSETQ come from the germline V gene. CDR3 length: 16 residues. The chain recombines TRBV5-1 with TRBJ1-4; no definite D call. The receptor was derived from a female donor over 55 with stage I lung adenocarcinoma. Material: peripheral blood, obtained before any cancer treatment. The CDR3 region has the DNA TGCGCCAGCAGCCCCGCGGTCGCACCGACTAATGAAAAACTGTTTTTT. This gives the protein CASSPAVAPTNEKLFF.